These 23 T cell receptor beta chains were sequenced from one sample in a study of T cells in localized non-small cell lung cancer. Assay: immunoSEQ multiplex PCR; the TCRdb copy retains only in-frame clones and omits some. The sample comprises under 150,000 clones, around 90% of which are singletons, and 1.5% to 2% rests with the top ten. Sequences were derived from peripheral blood, sampled before any cancer treatment. The receptors come from a female donor of 60 years or more with stage I lung adenocarcinoma.

J is TRBJ2-4 and V is TRBV19; possible D gene TRBD1, 6 bases. The CDR3 runs to 15 residues. The V end was cut by 7 bases, the J end by 9 bases, with 22 bases between. The V gene's germline CDR1 is LNHDA and CDR2 SQIVND (reference sequence). Here the CDR3 reads CASNDQSGVWGIQYF. For the CDR3, the DNA is TGTGCCAGTAACGATCAGTCAGGGGTGTGGGGCATTCAGTACTTC.

CDR3 nucleotide sequence: TGTGCCAGCAGCTTCGAGAGACGGGACGAGCAGTTCTTC. This encodes CASSFERRDEQFF. The V and J genes are TRBV5-8 and TRBJ2-1; either TRBD1 or TRBD2 may supply D (5 bases each). Germline assignment: CDR1 SGHTS and CDR2 YDEGEE. The CDR3 is 13 residues long. V lost 2 bases and J lost 10, with 13 bases in between.

This clone is a singleton in its sample. V and J are TRBV11-3 and TRBJ2-1, with D possibly TRBD2 on 6 matching bases. V dropped 1 base and J dropped 10 bases, with 11 bases sitting between them. Germline V gives CDR1 SGHNT, CDR2 YENEEA. The length of the CDR3 is 13 residues. The CDR3 coding sequence is TGTGCCAGCAGCTTAGTGGTGGAGGGCGAGCAGTTCTTC. Translating it yields CASSLVVEGEQFF.

This chain joins TRBV5-8 and TRBJ2-3; maybe TRBD2 (6 bases). There are 15 residues in the CDR3. Looked up from germline, CDR1 is SGHTS and CDR2 is YDEGEE. Trimming shortened V by 1 base and J by 3 bases, and 12 bases separated the two germline ends. The CDR3 reads CASSLRRGGTDTQYF. CDR3 nucleotide sequence: TGTGCCAGCAGCTTGCGAAGGGGAGGTACAGATACGCAGTATTTT.

This chain uses TRBV30 with TRBJ2-2; D remains ambiguous. V was trimmed by 4 bases and J by 8 bases, leaving 11 bases between them. CDR3 length: 12 residues. The germline V gene encodes CDR1 GTSNPN and CDR2 SVGIG (reference sequence). The DNA of the CDR3 is TGTGCCTGGATTCGAGTGGGTGGGGAGCTGTTTTTT. It yields the protein CAWIRVGGELFF.

This clone has only a few counts. This chain connects TRBV6-6 to TRBJ2-1; the match to TRBD1 covers 10 bases. CDR3 length: 14 amino acids. Unmatched junction bases numbered 7, after V lost 5 bases and J lost 9 bases. In germline, CDR1 is MNHNY, CDR2 SVGAGI (reference sequence). The CDR3 region is CASSKPGQGLEQFF. In DNA form, the CDR3 reads TGTGCCAGCAGTAAACCGGGACAGGGGCTTGAGCAGTTCTTC.

The rearrangement joins TRBV7-6 to TRBJ2-7; D possibly uses TRBD1 or TRBD2 (5 bases each). CDR3 length equals 14 residues. Trimming stripped 4 bases from V and 6 bases from J, with 16 bases between. The germline CDR1 and CDR2 sequences are SGHVS and FNYEAQ. CDR3 coding DNA: TGTGCCAGCAGCTCAAGCACCGGGGCGGGCGAGCAGTACTTC. Protein: CASSSSTGAGEQYF. The entire variable domain, with the rest obtained from reference TRBV7-6 and TRBJ2-7, is as follows: GAGVSQSPRYKVTKRGQDVALRCDPISGHVSLYWYRQALGQGPEFLTYFNYEAQQDKSGLPNDRFSAERPEGSISTLTIQRTEQRDSAMYRCASSSSTGAGEQYFGPGTRLTVT.

This clone was seen a few times. The chain uses TRBV5-1 and TRBJ2-1; no definite D call. The CDR3 sequence is 13 residues long. The V end lost 0 bases, the J end lost 5 bases, and 6 bases lay between the germline ends. Germline loops: CDR1 SGHRS, CDR2 YFSETQ. DNA for the CDR3: TGCGCCAGCAGCTTGGTAGAGAACAATGAGCAGTTCTTC. Protein sequence: CASSLVENNEQFF.

J is TRBJ2-3 and V is TRBV19; D uncertain. Between the trimmed V and J ends, which lost 4 bases and 1 base, there was a span of 9 bases. Germline lookup yields CDR1 LNHDA and CDR2 SQIVND (reference sequence). This CDR3 contains 14 residues. The CDR3 DNA reads as TGTGCCAGTAGTAGCGGAGTAGGCACAGATACGCAGTATTTT. This gives the protein CASSSGVGTDTQYF.

The chain links TRBV10-3 to TRBJ1-2, with 10 nucleotides matching TRBD1. Germline V gene data show CDR1 as ENHRY and CDR2 as SYGVKD. CDR3 size: 13 residues. Germline trimming cut 5 bases from V and 5 bases from J; bases unmatched to any gene: 2. CDR3 sequence: CAISRQGAYGYTF. The CDR3 DNA is TGTGCCATCAGTCGACAGGGGGCGTATGGCTACACCTTC.

CDR3 bases: TGTGCCAGCAGCCTAGACAGGGTAGGAACTGAAGCTTTCTTT. This codes for CASSLDRVGTEAFF. The chain has TRBV16 and TRBJ1-1; 7 bases agree with TRBD1. Per the germline V gene, CDR1 is KGHSY and CDR2 is FQNENV. The ends lost 4 bases at V and 5 bases at J; junction bases unmatched: 7. The CDR3 loop spans 14 amino acids. Together with reference TRBV16 and TRBJ1-1, the CDR3 gives the full variable domain: GEEVAQTPKHLVRGEGQKAKLYCAPIKGHSYVFWYQQVLKNEFKFLISFQNENVFDETGMPKERFSAKCLPNSPCSLEIQATKLEDSAVYFCASSLDRVGTEAFFGQGTRLTVV.

The J gene is TRBJ2-7, the V gene TRBV6-4; the match to TRBD2 covers 7 bases. The CDR3 runs to 17 residues. From germline, CDR1 is MRHNA and CDR2 SNTAGT. J was trimmed by 1 base and V by 2 bases; bases with no gene match: 11. The CDR3 reads CASSDELPREISYEQYF. The CDR3 nucleotides are TGTGCCAGCAGTGACGAACTCCCGCGGGAGATATCCTACGAGCAGTACTTC.

The chain uses TRBV2 and TRBJ2-6; no firm D call. Per germline, CDR1 SNHLY and CDR2 FYNNEI. Trimming took 6 bases from V and 4 from J, leaving 16 bases between them. This CDR3 is 16 amino acids long. Here the CDR3 reads CASSEFGVSGANVLTF. In nucleotides, the CDR3 is TGTGCCAGCAGCGAATTTGGCGTATCGGGGGCCAACGTCCTGACTTTC.

The chain carries TRBV5-1 and TRBJ1-1, with D hard to call. The CDR3 sequence is 13 residues long. Germline lookup yields CDR1 SGHRS and CDR2 YFSETQ. The V end lost 0 bases, the J end lost 5 bases, and 8 bases lay between the germline ends. The CDR3 nucleotides read TGCGCCAGCAGCTTGGAGGGAGTAACTGAAGCTTTCTTT. Translated, it gives CASSLEGVTEAFF.

The chain has TRBV5-4 and TRBJ2-3; D is ambiguous. V lost 0 bases and J 2 bases, leaving 7 bases between the germline ends. Germline V CDR1 and CDR2: SGHNT, YYREEE (reference sequence). CDR3 length: 14 amino acids. The CDR3 DNA reads as TGTGCCAGCAGCTTGGGACTTAACACAGATACGCAGTATTTT. It specifies CASSLGLNTDTQYF. Full variable domain (remainder filled in from reference TRBV5-4 and TRBJ2-3): ETGVTQSPTHLIKTRGQQVTLRCSSQSGHNTVSWYQQALGQGPQFIFQYYREEENGRGNFPPRFSGLQFPNYSSELNVNALELDDSALYLCASSLGLNTDTQYFGPGTRLTVL.

The V and J genes are TRBV20-1 and TRBJ2-7, with D unresolved. CDR1 DFQATT and CDR2 SNEGSKA come from the germline V gene (reference sequence). This CDR3 comprises 11 residues. Trimming stripped 4 bases from V and 5 bases from J, with 9 bases between. The CDR3 here is CSATLRDEQYF. In DNA form, the CDR3 reads TGCAGTGCTACCCTTCGGGACGAGCAGTACTTC.

This clone was seen a single time. This chain links TRBV6-5 with TRBJ2-2; no definite D call. The CDR3 consists of 14 residues. V lost 4 bases to trimming and J lost 4 bases, with 10 bases between them. Looked up from germline, CDR1 is MNHEY and CDR2 is SVGAGI. The CDR3 loop reads CASSFTQPTGELFF. CDR3 DNA sequence: TGTGCCAGCAGTTTCACTCAGCCCACCGGGGAGCTGTTTTTT.

This chain links TRBV18 with TRBJ2-2; 10 bases are a match to TRBD1. CDR1 is KGHSH and CDR2 is LQKENI in the germline V gene. Trimming cost V 3 bases and J 4 bases; bases outside gene matches: 2. The CDR3 is made up of 15 amino acids. In DNA form, the CDR3 reads TGTGCCAGCTCACCGGGACAGGGGAGCACCGGGGAGCTGTTTTTT. Encoded protein: CASSPGQGSTGELFF.

The CDR3 DNA sequence: TGCGCCAGCAGCTTGGAGGGTTACCGGGGGACTTTCTTT. Residues: CASSLEGYRGTFF. This chain links TRBV5-1 with TRBJ1-1; tentative D call: TRBD1 (5 bases). The CDR3 is 13 amino acids. V lost 0 bases and J lost 12, with 15 bases in between. The germline V gene encodes CDR1 SGHRS and CDR2 YFSETQ.

The V gene is TRBV11-3, the J gene TRBJ2-1; the D is unclear. The germline V gene encodes CDR1 SGHNT and CDR2 YENEEA. The CDR3 is 17 residues long. V was trimmed by 5 bases and J by 5 bases, leaving 22 bases between them. The CDR3 region is CASSTAKGPSRHNEQFF. The CDR3 DNA reads TGTGCCAGCAGCACCGCAAAGGGCCCGTCCAGACACAATGAGCAGTTCTTC.

The chain links TRBV5-1 to TRBJ2-5; 10 nucleotides align to TRBD2. The CDR3 is made up of 14 amino acids. V trimming: 3 bases; J trimming: 5 bases; junction bases outside the gene matches: 4. Germline V lookup: CDR1 SGHRS, CDR2 YFSETQ. CDR3 coding DNA: TGCGCCAGCAGCTCTAGCGGGAGAGGTGAGACCCAGTACTTC. This sequence encodes CASSSSGRGETQYF. The full variable domain, rest sourced from reference TRBV5-1 and TRBJ2-5, is KAGVTQTPRYLIKTRGQQVTLSCSPISGHRSVSWYQQTPGQGLQFLFEYFSETQRNKGNFPGRFSGRQFSNSRSEMNVSTLELGDSALYLCASSSSGRGETQYFGPGTRLLVL.

The chain couples TRBV6-6 to TRBJ1-5, with 11 bases identical to TRBD1. This CDR3 is built from 16 residues. The V gene end was trimmed by 5 bases and the J gene end by 3 bases; junction bases not matched to a gene: 6. From germline, CDR1 is MNHNY and CDR2 SVGAGI (reference sequence). CDR3 DNA: TGTGCCAGCAGTCGGGACAGGGGGTCCGTCAATCAGCCCCAGCATTTT. Protein: CASSRDRGSVNQPQHF.

This chain joins TRBV7-2 and TRBJ1-3; no firm D call. V was trimmed by 4 bases and J by 4 bases, leaving 11 bases between them. CDR1 SGHTA and CDR2 FQGNSA come from the germline V gene. This CDR3 has 14 residues. The CDR3, as DNA: TGTGCCAGCAGCTCAGCGGCACAGGGAAACACCATATATTTT. Encoded protein: CASSSAAQGNTIYF.